The 29 T cell receptor beta chains presented below share a single source sample, sequenced in a study of T-cell reconstitution after alpha-beta-depleted transplantation in children. Preparation of the TCRbeta library involved a method that used unique molecular identifiers. TCRdb recomputed calls from the PCR reads with MiXCR, one row per CDR3 protein. The data show 490,000 or so distinct CDR3 sequences, 12% seen once. The material was PBMCs from the stem cell graft donor, obtained from the stem cell graft. These receptors were taken from a human donor who donated a stem cell graft to a child with combined immunodeficiency.

The V call is TRBV11-2, the J call TRBJ2-7, with 10 bases fitting TRBD1. The CDR3 totals 14 residues. The trim removed 5 bases at V and 4 bases at J, leaving 5 bases unmatched. CDR1 SGHAT and CDR2 FQNNGV come from the germline V gene. The CDR3 DNA follows: TGTGCCAGCAGCGACAGGGGGCAGAGGTACGAGCAGTACTTC. Amino acids: CASSDRGQRYEQYF.

The chain recombines TRBV6-4 with TRBJ2-7, with 14 bases that match TRBD2. The CDR3 is 19 residues long. Looked up from germline, CDR1 is MRHNA and CDR2 is SNTAGT. The ends lost 8 bases at V and 2 bases at J; junction bases unmatched: 17. CDR3 protein: CASCLATRTSGGLTYEQYF. The CDR3 bases are TGTGCCAGCTGTTTAGCCACACGGACTAGCGGGGGGCTTACCTACGAGCAGTACTTC.

The J gene is TRBJ2-2, the V gene TRBV10-3, with 10 bases matching TRBD1. V lost 3 bases to trimming and J lost 5 bases; unmatched junction nucleotides: 6. This CDR3 has 16 residues. Looked up from germline, CDR1 is ENHRY and CDR2 is SYGVKD. For the CDR3, the DNA is TGTGCCATCAGTGATTCGGACAGGGGGGGGACCGGGGAGCTGTTTTTT. Translation gives CAISDSDRGGTGELFF.

The V and J genes are TRBV5-4 and TRBJ2-1; D may be TRBD1 (5 bases). Trimming pared 3 bases from V and 1 base from J, leaving 11 bases between. The V gene's germline CDR1 is SGHNT and CDR2 YYREEE (reference sequence). This CDR3 comprises 15 residues. In DNA form, the CDR3 reads TGTGCCAGCAGCTCTCCGCGACAGTCCTACAATGAGCAGTTCTTC. It is translated as CASSSPRQSYNEQFF.

This clonotype occurred many times. This chain uses TRBV10-3 with TRBJ2-3; 7 bases map to TRBD2. The germline V gene has CDR1 ENHRY and CDR2 SYGVKD. V lost 2 bases, J lost 3 bases, and 8 bases stayed unmatched. The CDR3 contains 16 residues. The CDR3 here is CAISEDFGGDTDTQYF. Here the CDR3 DNA reads TGTGCCATCAGTGAGGACTTTGGGGGGGATACAGATACGCAGTATTTT.

The rearrangement links TRBV27 to TRBJ1-6; 9 nucleotides match TRBD1. After removal of 6 bases from V and 13 bases from J, the junction contained 10 bases not matched to a gene. There are 14 residues in the CDR3. Germline CDR1 reads MNHEY; CDR2 reads SMNVEV (reference sequence). The CDR3 sequence: CASSVGQGGWPLHF. In nucleotides, the CDR3 is TGTGCCAGCAGCGTGGGACAGGGCGGATGGCCCCTCCACTTT.

Regarding this clonotype: A junction boundary mismatches the germline segment, possibly from a read error. The chain links TRBV7-9 to TRBJ2-2; possible D gene TRBD2, 5 bases. The length of the CDR3 is 15 residues. The germline gives CDR1 SEHNR, CDR2 FQNEAQ (reference sequence). The CDR3 bases are TGTGCCAGCAGCTTAACGGACTCTTACACCGGGGATCTGTTTTTT. Its protein product is CASSLTDSYTGDLFF.

This clonotype occurred a few times. The chain carries TRBV12-3 or TRBV12-4 and TRBJ1-2, with 7 bases identical to TRBD1. The CDR3 runs 13 residues. After removal of 2 bases from V and 7 bases from J, the junction contained 4 bases not matched to a gene. DNA for the CDR3: TGTGCCAGCAGTTTATCCAGACAGGGTGGCTACACCTTC. It specifies CASSLSRQGGYTF.

This rearrangement joins TRBV20-1 to TRBJ2-7, with D unclear. CDR3 length: 12 residues. Germline assignment: CDR1 DFQATT and CDR2 SNEGSKA (reference sequence). Trimming cost V 2 bases and J 1 base, with 6 bases left between them. The CDR3 region is CSARPYSYEQYF. CDR3 nucleotide sequence: TGCAGTGCTAGACCTTATTCCTACGAGCAGTACTTC.

The chain couples TRBV12-3 or TRBV12-4 to TRBJ2-3; TRBD1 agrees at 8 bases. The CDR3 runs 16 residues. V was clipped by 6 bases and J by 0 bases; unmatched bases: 8. The CDR3 spells CASSRQGSRSTDTQYF. CDR3 nucleotides: TGTGCCAGCAGCAGACAGGGGTCCAGAAGCACAGATACGCAGTATTTT.

The chain is built from TRBV10-3 and TRBJ2-1; 15 bases agree with TRBD2. The CDR3 runs 17 residues. The junction had 5 bases not matched to a gene; V was cut back by 6 bases and J by 2 bases. Germline assignment: CDR1 ENHRY and CDR2 SYGVKD. The CDR3 DNA sequence: TGTGCCATCAGCGGGACTAGCGGGGGGTATACCTACAATGAGCAGTTCTTC. The encoded protein is CAISGTSGGYTYNEQFF.

DNA of the CDR3: TGTGCCACCACAGCGACAGGGGGAACAGGCGAGCAGTACTTC. Translation gives CATTATGGTGEQYF. The genes are TRBV24-1 and TRBJ2-7; 9 bases align to TRBD1. Looked up from germline, CDR1 is KGHDR and CDR2 is SFDVKD. The CDR3 spans 14 residues. V lost 8 bases and J lost 6; bases outside the gene matches: 10.

This clonotype was counted between two and nine times. V usage is TRBV21-1 and J usage is TRBJ1-5; TRBD1, as called in the table, went unchecked against the DNA. TRBV21-1 counts as a pseudogene. This CDR3 has 17 residues. This chain's CDR3 is CASSKEGRGRDWSPQHF. CDR3 DNA: TGTGCCAGCAGCAAAGAGGGCCGGGGGCGAGACTGGTCCCCCCAGCATTTT.

This clonotype turned up a few times. The CDR3 region is CSVETGTYEQYF. CDR3 nucleotides: TGCAGCGTTGAGACAGGGACCTACGAGCAGTACTTC. The chain links TRBV29-1 to TRBJ2-7; 7 bases align to TRBD1. Trimming removed 3 bases from V and 2 bases from J; junction bases left unmatched: 1. CDR1 is SQVTM, CDR2 ANQGSEA, per germline. CDR3 length equals 12 residues.

The DNA for the CDR3 is TGTGCCAGCAGTTTTGGGGACAGCTCCTACGAGCAGTACTTC. Translating it yields CASSFGDSSYEQYF. This sequence joins TRBV12-3 or TRBV12-4 and TRBJ2-7, with 7 bases lining up with TRBD1. The CDR3 runs to 14 residues. Trimming took 3 bases from V and 0 from J; bases not matched to a gene: 2.

The J gene is TRBJ1-1, the V gene TRBV7-2; D gene uncertain. The CDR3 has 15 amino acids. Germline V gene lookup returns CDR1 SGHTA and CDR2 FQGNSA. The ends were cut back, 0 bases at V and 0 bases at J, with 8 bases in the middle. The CDR3 loop reads CASSLAVFMNTEAFF. The CDR3, as DNA: TGTGCCAGCAGCTTAGCTGTGTTCATGAACACTGAAGCTTTCTTT.

The table lists this clonotype with a few counts. The CDR3 reads CSAFPRTSGYEQYF. CDR3 in DNA: TGCAGTGCCTTTCCTCGGACTAGCGGGTACGAGCAGTACTTC. This chain uses TRBV20-1 with TRBJ2-7, with 11 bases matching TRBD2. V trimming: 6 bases; J trimming: 4 bases; junction bases outside the gene matches: 8. CDR1 and CDR2 (germline): DFQATT, SNEGSKA (reference sequence). The CDR3 covers 14 residues.

The chain carries TRBV27 and TRBJ2-1; 7 bases match TRBD1. The ends lost 7 bases at V and 9 bases at J; junction bases unmatched: 27. The V gene's germline CDR1 is MNHEY and CDR2 SMNVEV (reference sequence). The CDR3 loop spans 19 amino acids. CDR3 sequence reads: CASTSYHAKDRVYSGEQFF. CDR3 sequence (DNA): TGTGCCAGCACTTCGTATCACGCGAAAGACAGGGTATACTCAGGTGAGCAGTTCTTC.

CDR3 sequence (DNA): TGTGCCAGCAGCTGGAGGACTAGCGGGGTGCGTTACGAGCAGTACTTC. Translation gives CASSWRTSGVRYEQYF. V and J are TRBV5-6 and TRBJ2-7; 12 nucleotides line up with TRBD2. The junction had 8 bases not matched to a gene; V was cut back by 3 bases and J by 4 bases. Germline CDR1 SGHDT, CDR2 YYEEEE. This CDR3 is 16 amino acids long.

At least ten counts were recorded for this clonotype. As DNA, the CDR3 is TGCAGCGTCTACCGGACCGAAAGCTCCTACAATGAGCAGTTCTTC. Amino acids: CSVYRTESSYNEQFF. The chain combines TRBV29-1 with TRBJ2-1; D not resolved. Germline V gene data show CDR1 as SQVTM and CDR2 as ANQGSEA. The CDR3 spans 15 residues. V was cut by 6 bases and J by 0 bases, with 15 bases left in between.

V and J are TRBV5-1 and TRBJ2-7; D remains ambiguous. Looked up from germline, CDR1 is SGHRS and CDR2 is YFSETQ. The V end was cut by 4 bases, the J end by 2 bases, with 13 bases between. The CDR3 totals 14 residues. The CDR3 nucleotides are TGCGCCAGCAGCCCTTTGGACGGACCCTACGAGCAGTACTTC. It specifies CASSPLDGPYEQYF.

This clonotype was seen ten or more times. The J gene is TRBJ1-1, the V gene TRBV6-5; D gene unclear. Trimming left V 0 bases short and J 3 bases short, with 8 bases between. Germline CDR1 and CDR2: MNHEY and SVGAGI. The CDR3 contains 14 residues. CDR3 in amino acids: CASSYSGVDTEAFF. In DNA, the CDR3 is TGTGCCAGCAGTTACTCAGGAGTGGACACTGAAGCTTTCTTT.

The V gene is TRBV6-2 or TRBV6-3, the J gene TRBJ1-5; the D gene is possibly TRBD1 (5 bases). Germline V gives CDR1 MNHEY, CDR2 SVGEGT. This CDR3 region has 14 residues. Between the trimmed V and J ends, which lost 0 bases and 9 bases, there was a span of 12 bases. CDR3 loop: CASSYSAPGTPQHF. The DNA of the CDR3 is TGTGCCAGCAGTTACTCGGCCCCCGGGACGCCCCAGCATTTT.

The sample holds a few counts of this clonotype. This chain links TRBV6-2 or TRBV6-3 with TRBJ2-1; 16 bases align to TRBD2. This CDR3 is 20 amino acids long. The V and J ends lost 6 bases and 3 bases, in that order; junction bases with no gene match: 14. Germline V gene lookup returns CDR1 MNHEY and CDR2 SVGEGT. The CDR3 sequence is CASSPGTSGRALLGYNEQFF. DNA of the CDR3: TGTGCCAGCAGCCCAGGGACTAGCGGGAGGGCCCTGCTCGGCTACAATGAGCAGTTCTTC.

This clonotype was seen a few times. This chain links TRBV9 with TRBJ2-7; 7 bases are a match to TRBD2. This CDR3 is built from 14 residues. The V segment lost 5 bases and the J segment 5 bases; nucleotides outside the gene matches: 10. Germline V gives CDR1 SGDLS, CDR2 YYNGEE. In DNA form, the CDR3 reads TGTGCCAGCAGTCCCGGACTAGAGCGCGACGAGCAGTACTTC. Protein: CASSPGLERDEQYF.

The rearrangement joins TRBV7-9 to TRBJ2-7; TRBD2 matches 14 bases. Unmatched junction bases numbered 7, after V lost 0 bases and J lost 0 bases. CDR1 and CDR2 from the germline V gene are SEHNR and FQNEAQ (reference sequence). The CDR3 is 19 amino acids. The CDR3 protein is CASSLAGTSGRVGSYEQYF. DNA of the CDR3: TGTGCCAGCAGCTTAGCCGGGACTAGCGGGAGAGTAGGCTCCTACGAGCAGTACTTC.

The chain is built from TRBV2 and TRBJ2-3; the D gene is possibly TRBD2 (6 bases). The length of the CDR3 is 17 residues. In germline, CDR1 is SNHLY, CDR2 FYNNEI. V was pared by 7 bases and J by 2 bases, with 22 bases between. CDR3 residues: CASKSAWDLGPTDTQYF. CDR3 DNA sequence: TGTGCCAGCAAATCCGCTTGGGACTTAGGCCCCACAGATACGCAGTATTTT.

This clonotype was seen only a few times. This chain connects TRBV2 to TRBJ2-2, with no clear D. V was shortened by 3 bases and J by 8 bases, with 10 bases between the two germline ends. The germline gives CDR1 SNHLY, CDR2 FYNNEI. The CDR3 consists of 13 residues. CDR3: CASSDGRTGELFF. As DNA, the CDR3 is TGTGCCAGCAGTGATGGCCGCACTGGGGAGCTGTTTTTT.

In this sample, this clonotype turned up a few times. The J gene is TRBJ1-4, the V gene TRBV6-5, with D unresolved. The germline CDR1 and CDR2 sequences are MNHEY and SVGAGI. Trimming removed 5 bases from V and 5 bases from J, with 12 bases in between. There are 14 residues in the CDR3. The CDR3 spells CASSPAGRNEKLFF. The CDR3 DNA reads as TGTGCCAGCAGTCCGGCGGGGAGGAATGAAAAACTGTTTTTT.